Below, one TCR beta chain is given with its context. Its antigen has not been determined. Base qualities are not at hand, and no much larger clone is one base apart. TCRbeta CDR3 regions were sequenced with the immunoSEQ Assay. After extraction, genomic DNA underwent amplification by bias-controlled multiplex PCR, followed by high-throughput sequencing. Regarding the original processing steps: Collapsing and filtering of sequences were performed to quantify the absolute abundance of each unique TCRbeta CDR3 region. T cell fraction was estimated by normalizing TCRbeta template counts to usable DNA, which was measured by amplifying reference genes present in all nucleated cells. Repertoire TCRs were annotated as SARS-CoV-2-specific when V gene, CDR3 amino acid sequence and J gene were exactly matched to a known reactive TCR set. The reference SARS-CoV-2 TCR set was derived from MIRA and filtered for enrichment in COVID-19-positive ImmuneCODE repertoires, a step that removed public or cross-reactive TCRs. Based on the MIRA antigens, annotated TCRs were further analysed at the level of specific ORF or position within ORF. Breadth was defined as the number of annotated unique rearrangements divided by the total number of unique productive rearrangements, and depth was defined as the summed frequency of the annotated unique rearrangements. Two-sided Wilcoxon rank-sum tests were applied when comparing TCR breadth between groups. TCRdb provides this immuneACCESS table in a form limited to in-frame rearrangements. Some clones are lacking; in checked studies, under half of them reflect an unresolved V gene, and why the rest are absent is not known. V and J calls and clone size are given by that table; D and trimming were obtained from the DNA. The sample has hundreds of thousands of clones on record, 89% of them singletons. The top ten hold over 1.3% of the sample.

The sample belongs to a study of Ad26.COV2.S vaccination and SARS-CoV-2 variants (dated by TCRdb to about 2021). Broadly, across the study: Donors in the vaccine arm were drawn from COV1001, a phase I-IIa trial of Ad26.COV2.S in healthy adults that was multicentre, randomized, double-blind and placebo-controlled. Ad26.COV2.S was given intramuscularly at 5x10^10 or 1x10^11 viral particles, as a single shot or as two shots 56 days apart. TCRbeta repertoire sequencing was used to assess the specificity and breadth of SARS-CoV-2-reactive T cell receptors after Ad26.COV2.S vaccination. A total of 32 samples were included in the TCR-sequenced set, comprising some 20 Ad26.COV2.S vaccine recipients, 5 placebo recipients and 8 SARS-CoV-2 convalescent individuals. Trial participants were randomized into five groups of five: low-dose or high-dose Ad26.COV2.S given once or twice, or placebo on both occasions. Throughout the experiments and outcome assessment, investigators stayed blinded to trial group allocation.

The CDR3, cysteine through phenylalanine, is 11 amino acids long. Kept here is only the CDR3 DNA, which spans 33 bases and is read in frame from base 1. Per the germline V gene, MNHEY is the CDR1 and SVGAGI is the CDR2. For this chain, trimming is 7 bases at the V end and 9 bases at the J end, and the number of junction bases without a gene match is 4. Taken with the paper, the label for treatment or condition translates to: roughly 20 received Ad26.COV2.S at low or high dose, single or two shots; about five received placebo; per-sample allocation not given. For vaccine and placebo recipients, the sequenced repertoires came from samples collected on day 63 after the first injection. Between 29 July and 7 August 2020, Cohort 1b enrolled 25 adults aged 18-55 years at one site in Boston, USA. Ad26.COV2.S consisted of a replication-incompetent adenovirus type 26 vector by which a prefusion-stabilized SARS-CoV-2 spike protein from the original Wuhan strain was expressed.

The study at large found these results: It was noted by the authors that total T cell responses may have been underestimated by the TCR breadth and depth analyses. After vaccination, substantial breadth of spike-specific CD8+ and CD4+ T cell responses was reported. Comparable non-spike TCR breadth was observed between vaccine and placebo recipients, consistent with only spike being contained in the vaccine. Spike-specific TCR breadth was higher in Ad26.COV2.S recipients than in placebo recipients (P = 0.0014). The study lacked the statistical power to compare responses across vaccine doses or regimens.

The TCR originated in a person between 18 and 65 years old who received the Ad26.COV2.S COVID-19 vaccine or a placebo. The sample in question was peripheral blood, obtained in a trial of Ad26.COV2.S vaccine versus placebo. The chain uses TRBV6-5 and TRBJ2-7; TRBD2 fits 9 bases in the junction. For the CDR3, the sequence is CASKVAGVQYF. The sequenced DNA: TGTGCCAGCAAAGTAGCGGGAGTGCAGTACTTC.